This record concerns one T cell receptor beta chain sequence. Its matching antigen is unknown. The germline V gene has CDR1 GTSNPN and CDR2 SVGIG (reference sequence). Trimming removed 4 bases at V and 4 bases at J, with 17 bases between. CDR3 length: 16 amino acids. Profiling relied on immunoSEQ multiplex PCR, and the TCRdb table lists in-frame clones only, not all of them. This sample has about 21,000 clones, with about four fifths found just once. This sample is drawn from a study of T cells in localized non-small cell lung cancer. Overall study results and limits: Blood T cell density predicted longer survival; adjacent-lung clonality, shorter. The study detected a median 57 of the top 100 tumor clones in adjacent lung. Compared with tumor, uninvolved adjacent lung displayed greater T cell clonality, ranking highest overall.

This receptor was obtained from a man between 40 and 70 years old with stage I lung adenocarcinoma. The sequencing here drew on peripheral blood, taken before any cancer treatment. The V call is TRBV30, the J call TRBJ1-6; unclear D gene. The CDR3 spells CAWKKGDLRYNSPLHF. CDR3 coding DNA: TGTGCCTGGAAAAAGGGAGACTTGAGATATAATTCACCCCTCCACTTT.